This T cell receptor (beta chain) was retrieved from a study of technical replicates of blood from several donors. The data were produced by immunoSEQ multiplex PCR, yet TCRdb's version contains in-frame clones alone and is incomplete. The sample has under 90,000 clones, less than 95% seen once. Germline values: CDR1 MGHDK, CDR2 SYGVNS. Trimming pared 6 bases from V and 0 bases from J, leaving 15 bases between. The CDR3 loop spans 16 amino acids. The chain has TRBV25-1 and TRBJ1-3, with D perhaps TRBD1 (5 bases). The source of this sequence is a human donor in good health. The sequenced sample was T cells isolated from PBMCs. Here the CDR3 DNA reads TGTGCCAGCAGCGCCTTCCCCAGGGACTCTGGAAACACCATATATTTT. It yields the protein CASSAFPRDSGNTIYF.